A selection of T cell receptor beta chains follows, all from one sample in a study of graft-versus-host responses after intestinal transplantation. Sequencing used immunoSEQ multiplex PCR; TCRdb keeps in-frame clones, though not all of them. Seen here are about 77,000 clones, approximately 92% observed once, and the top ten hold 0.69%. The sample here was PBMCs, taken 98 days after intestinal transplantation. The receptors stem from a human patient who received an intestinal transplant, so some T cells may come from the graft donor. The CDR3 runs from the conserved cysteine through the conserved F or W. Each record gives: J gene, V gene, D gene, clone size, CDR3 protein, CDR3 DNA. D genes are given only for firm matches. Clone size is given for some rows only: seen once, a few or many times, or a class if the clone is expanded.

j_call: TRBJ1-1
v_call: TRBV19
d_call: NA
clone_size: NA
cdr3_aa: CASSPPGRGDTEAFF
cdr3_nt: TGTGCCAGTAGTCCTCCGGGGAGGGGGGACACTGAAGCTTTCTTT

j_call: TRBJ2-1
v_call: TRBV28
d_call: TRBD2
clone_size: NA
cdr3_aa: CASREDTRERAYNEQFF
cdr3_nt: TGTGCCAGCAGAGAGGATACGCGGGAGAGGGCCTACAATGAGCAGTTCTTC

j_call: TRBJ2-6
v_call: TRBV5-5
d_call: NA
clone_size: NA
cdr3_aa: CASSGVVSGANVLTF
cdr3_nt: TGTGCCAGCAGCGGAGTTGTCTCTGGGGCCAACGTCCTGACTTTC

j_call: TRBJ2-3
v_call: TRBV10-1
d_call: NA
clone_size: NA
cdr3_aa: CASSEETSNTDTQYF
cdr3_nt: TGCGCCAGCAGTGAGGAAACTTCTAACACAGATACGCAGTATTTT

j_call: TRBJ1-4
v_call: TRBV6-5
d_call: NA
clone_size: few
cdr3_aa: CASTITNSLNEKLFF
cdr3_nt: TGTGCCAGCACCATAACGAACAGCCTTAATGAAAAACTGTTTTTT

j_call: TRBJ2-7
v_call: TRBV1
d_call: NA
clone_size: NA
cdr3_aa: CTSSQEEFRRGLCEQYF
cdr3_nt: TGCACCAGCAGCCAAGAGGAATTCCGGCGGGGGCTCTGCGAGCAGTACTTC

j_call: TRBJ2-2
v_call: TRBV5-1
d_call: TRBD1
clone_size: NA
cdr3_aa: CASSYELGDRDKTGELFF
cdr3_nt: TGCGCCAGCAGCTACGAATTAGGAGACAGGGACAAGACCGGGGAGCTGTTTTTT

j_call: TRBJ2-3
v_call: TRBV14
d_call: NA
clone_size: NA
cdr3_aa: CASSQGQISTDTQYF
cdr3_nt: TGTGCCAGCAGCCAAGGGCAGATTAGCACAGATACGCAGTATTTT

j_call: TRBJ2-3
v_call: TRBV5-4
d_call: NA
clone_size: NA
cdr3_aa: CASSEREYDTQYF
cdr3_nt: TGTGCCAGCAGCGAACGAGAGTACGATACGCAGTATTTT

j_call: TRBJ2-7
v_call: TRBV11-1
d_call: NA
clone_size: NA
cdr3_aa: CASSLGLAAEQYF
cdr3_nt: TGTGCCAGCAGCTTAGGCTTAGCAGCCGAGCAGTACTTC

j_call: TRBJ1-5
v_call: TRBV27
d_call: NA
clone_size: NA
cdr3_aa: CASSLAGTLGNQPQHF
cdr3_nt: TGTGCCAGCAGTTTAGCGGGGACGCTGGGCAATCAGCCCCAGCATTTT

j_call: TRBJ1-5
v_call: TRBV28
d_call: NA
clone_size: NA
cdr3_aa: CASSFIRDNQPQHF
cdr3_nt: TGTGCCAGCAGTTTTATCAGGGACAATCAGCCCCAGCATTTT

j_call: TRBJ2-7
v_call: TRBV27
d_call: TRBD1
clone_size: NA
cdr3_aa: CASSLTGTATTYEQYF
cdr3_nt: TGTGCCAGCAGTTTAACCGGGACAGCTACAACCTACGAGCAGTACTTC

j_call: TRBJ1-1
v_call: TRBV6-5
d_call: TRBD1
clone_size: NA
cdr3_aa: CATRQGDTEAFF
cdr3_nt: TGTGCCACACGACAGGGGGACACTGAAGCTTTCTTT

j_call: TRBJ1-2
v_call: TRBV5-1
d_call: NA
clone_size: NA
cdr3_aa: CASSLLGGDGYTF
cdr3_nt: TGCGCCAGCAGCTTGTTGGGTGGCGATGGCTACACCTTC

j_call: TRBJ2-5
v_call: TRBV29-1
d_call: NA
clone_size: NA
cdr3_aa: CSVEETQYF
cdr3_nt: TGCAGCGTTGAAGAGACCCAGTACTTC

j_call: TRBJ2-5
v_call: TRBV5-1
d_call: NA
clone_size: NA
cdr3_aa: CASSLGGDQETQYF
cdr3_nt: TGCGCCAGCAGCTTGGGCGGAGACCAAGAGACCCAGTACTTC

j_call: TRBJ2-7
v_call: TRBV13
d_call: TRBD2
clone_size: NA
cdr3_aa: CASSGLAGGSLYEQYF
cdr3_nt: TGTGCCAGCAGCGGACTAGCGGGAGGCTCGCTCTACGAGCAGTACTTC

j_call: TRBJ2-5
v_call: TRBV13
d_call: TRBD2
clone_size: NA
cdr3_aa: CASSFLAGAAQETQYF
cdr3_nt: TGTGCCAGCAGTTTTCTAGCGGGAGCCGCCCAGGAGACCCAGTACTTC

j_call: TRBJ2-3
v_call: TRBV9
d_call: TRBD2
clone_size: NA
cdr3_aa: CASSGTSGVGGTDTQYF
cdr3_nt: TGTGCCAGCAGCGGCACTAGCGGGGTAGGTGGAACAGATACGCAGTATTTT

j_call: TRBJ2-3
v_call: TRBV27
d_call: TRBD2
clone_size: once
cdr3_aa: CASSLTGPSGATTDTQYF
cdr3_nt: TGTGCCAGCAGTTTAACCGGTCCTAGCGGGGCGACCACAGATACGCAGTATTTT

j_call: TRBJ2-7
v_call: TRBV5-4
d_call: NA
clone_size: NA
cdr3_aa: CASSLTEDEQYF
cdr3_nt: TGTGCCAGCAGCTTGACAGAGGACGAGCAGTACTTC

j_call: TRBJ2-7
v_call: TRBV6-1
d_call: NA
clone_size: NA
cdr3_aa: CASQFRGDGYEQYF
cdr3_nt: TGTGCCAGCCAATTTAGGGGGGACGGCTACGAGCAGTACTTC

j_call: TRBJ1-1
v_call: TRBV2
d_call: NA
clone_size: NA
cdr3_aa: CASNVNTEAFF
cdr3_nt: TGTGCCAGCAACGTAAACACTGAAGCTTTCTTT

j_call: TRBJ2-1
v_call: TRBV19
d_call: NA
clone_size: once
cdr3_aa: CASSIGSYNEQFF
cdr3_nt: TGTGCCAGTAGTATAGGGAGCTACAATGAGCAGTTCTTC

j_call: TRBJ2-3
v_call: TRBV6-5
d_call: NA
clone_size: NA
cdr3_aa: CASSYRGNTDTQYF
cdr3_nt: TGTGCCAGCAGTTATAGGGGGAACACAGATACGCAGTATTTT

j_call: TRBJ2-1
v_call: TRBV4-1
d_call: TRBD1
clone_size: NA
cdr3_aa: CASSQDRQGFVNEQFF
cdr3_nt: TGCGCCAGCAGCCAAGACCGACAGGGGTTCGTCAATGAGCAGTTCTTC

j_call: TRBJ2-7
v_call: TRBV13
d_call: TRBD2
clone_size: once
cdr3_aa: CASSLGGGFSEQYF
cdr3_nt: TGTGCCAGCAGCTTAGGCGGGGGGTTCAGCGAACAGTACTTC

j_call: TRBJ1-3
v_call: TRBV6-5
d_call: TRBD1
clone_size: once
cdr3_aa: CASSHRGGGNTIYF
cdr3_nt: TGTGCCAGCAGTCACAGGGGAGGTGGAAACACCATATATTTT

j_call: TRBJ2-5
v_call: TRBV4-1
d_call: TRBD2
clone_size: NA
cdr3_aa: CASSQAYSGGFQETQYF
cdr3_nt: TGCGCCAGCAGCCAAGCGTATAGCGGGGGCTTCCAAGAGACCCAGTACTTC

j_call: TRBJ1-1
v_call: TRBV20-1
d_call: NA
clone_size: NA
cdr3_aa: CSASSGPEAFF
cdr3_nt: TGCAGTGCTAGTTCAGGGCCTGAAGCTTTCTTT

j_call: TRBJ2-1
v_call: TRBV4-2
d_call: TRBD2
clone_size: NA
cdr3_aa: CASSSRLAEKTYNEQFF
cdr3_nt: TGTGCCAGCAGCTCCCGACTAGCGGAGAAAACCTACAATGAGCAGTTCTTC

j_call: TRBJ1-2
v_call: TRBV5-1
d_call: NA
clone_size: NA
cdr3_aa: CASSLLFAEGYTF
cdr3_nt: TGCGCCAGCAGCTTGTTGTTTGCTGAGGGCTACACCTTC

j_call: TRBJ1-6
v_call: TRBV27
d_call: NA
clone_size: NA
cdr3_aa: CASSLFRPVRDAQSSYNSPLHF
cdr3_nt: TGTGCCAGCAGTTTATTCCGACCCGTCCGGGACGCCCAGAGCTCCTATAATTCACCCCTCCACTTT

j_call: TRBJ1-1
v_call: TRBV6-1
d_call: NA
clone_size: NA
cdr3_aa: CASSRGDTEAFF
cdr3_nt: TGTGCCAGCTCTCGGGGGGACACTGAAGCTTTCTTT

j_call: TRBJ2-1
v_call: TRBV30
d_call: NA
clone_size: NA
cdr3_aa: CAWIRGTSGDNEQFF
cdr3_nt: TGTGCCTGGATCCGAGGGACTTCAGGTGACAATGAGCAGTTCTTC

j_call: TRBJ2-3
v_call: TRBV6-5
d_call: NA
clone_size: NA
cdr3_aa: CASSYGDVVTDTQYF
cdr3_nt: TGTGCCAGCAGTTACGGGGACGTGGTCACAGATACGCAGTATTTT

j_call: TRBJ2-3
v_call: TRBV2
d_call: TRBD1
clone_size: NA
cdr3_aa: CASGGQGTDTQYF
cdr3_nt: TGTGCCAGCGGGGGACAGGGAACAGATACGCAGTATTTT

j_call: TRBJ1-3
v_call: TRBV5-5
d_call: TRBD1
clone_size: once
cdr3_aa: CASSLKGQGILSGNTIYF
cdr3_nt: TGTGCCAGCAGCTTGAAAGGACAGGGAATACTCTCTGGAAACACCATATATTTT

j_call: TRBJ2-7
v_call: TRBV6-5
d_call: TRBD2
clone_size: once
cdr3_aa: CASSASSGGYEQYF
cdr3_nt: TGTGCCAGCAGTGCGTCTAGCGGGGGCTACGAGCAGTACTTC

j_call: TRBJ2-3
v_call: TRBV19
d_call: TRBD1
clone_size: NA
cdr3_aa: CASSKDRAVGTDTQYF
cdr3_nt: TGTGCCAGTAGTAAGGACAGGGCAGTGGGGACAGATACGCAGTATTTT

j_call: TRBJ1-6
v_call: TRBV5-6
d_call: NA
clone_size: NA
cdr3_aa: CASSLPESPLHF
cdr3_nt: TGTGCCAGCAGCTTGCCCGAGTCACCCCTCCACTTT

j_call: TRBJ2-1
v_call: TRBV5-4
d_call: NA
clone_size: NA
cdr3_aa: CASSEGLNNEQFF
cdr3_nt: TGTGCCAGCAGCGAGGGACTTAACAATGAGCAGTTCTTC

j_call: TRBJ1-2
v_call: TRBV5-5
d_call: NA
clone_size: once
cdr3_aa: CASSYPGVNYGYTF
cdr3_nt: TGTGCCAGCAGTTACCCGGGAGTCAACTATGGCTACACCTTC

j_call: TRBJ2-7
v_call: TRBV5-5
d_call: TRBD1
clone_size: few
cdr3_aa: CASTTGQGSPYEQYF
cdr3_nt: TGTGCCAGCACAACGGGACAGGGGTCCCCATACGAGCAGTACTTC

j_call: TRBJ1-1
v_call: TRBV30
d_call: TRBD1
clone_size: NA
cdr3_aa: CAWRGQGANTEAFF
cdr3_nt: TGTGCCTGGAGGGGACAGGGGGCGAACACTGAAGCTTTCTTT

j_call: TRBJ2-3
v_call: TRBV5-4
d_call: NA
clone_size: NA
cdr3_aa: CASSLLGLATDTQYF
cdr3_nt: TGTGCCAGCAGCTTGCTCGGACTGGCCACAGATACGCAGTATTTT

j_call: TRBJ2-1
v_call: TRBV6-5
d_call: TRBD2
clone_size: NA
cdr3_aa: CASSYSAGDNEQFF
cdr3_nt: TGTGCCAGCAGTTACTCGGCGGGAGACAATGAGCAGTTCTTC

j_call: TRBJ2-1
v_call: TRBV6-4
d_call: TRBD2
clone_size: NA
cdr3_aa: CASSEGLAGNEQFF
cdr3_nt: TGTGCCAGCAGTGAGGGACTAGCGGGCAATGAGCAGTTCTTC

j_call: TRBJ2-1
v_call: TRBV27
d_call: TRBD2
clone_size: NA
cdr3_aa: CASSGSTSGGGDEQFF
cdr3_nt: TGTGCCAGCAGTGGCTCGACTAGCGGGGGCGGAGATGAGCAGTTCTTC

j_call: TRBJ2-1
v_call: TRBV9
d_call: NA
clone_size: NA
cdr3_aa: CASSPEGRGLSYNEQFF
cdr3_nt: TGTGCCAGCAGCCCCGAGGGTCGCGGATTGTCCTACAATGAGCAGTTCTTC

j_call: TRBJ2-3
v_call: TRBV6-1
d_call: NA
clone_size: NA
cdr3_aa: CASSEQGTDTQYF
cdr3_nt: TGTGCCAGCAGTGAACAGGGCACAGATACGCAGTATTTT

j_call: TRBJ2-1
v_call: TRBV15
d_call: NA
clone_size: NA
cdr3_aa: CATSRDRDNEQFF
cdr3_nt: TGTGCCACCAGCAGAGATCGGGACAATGAGCAGTTCTTC

j_call: TRBJ1-5
v_call: TRBV7-2
d_call: NA
clone_size: NA
cdr3_aa: CASSLETADNQPQHF
cdr3_nt: TGTGCCAGCAGCTTAGAGACGGCCGACAATCAGCCCCAGCATTTT